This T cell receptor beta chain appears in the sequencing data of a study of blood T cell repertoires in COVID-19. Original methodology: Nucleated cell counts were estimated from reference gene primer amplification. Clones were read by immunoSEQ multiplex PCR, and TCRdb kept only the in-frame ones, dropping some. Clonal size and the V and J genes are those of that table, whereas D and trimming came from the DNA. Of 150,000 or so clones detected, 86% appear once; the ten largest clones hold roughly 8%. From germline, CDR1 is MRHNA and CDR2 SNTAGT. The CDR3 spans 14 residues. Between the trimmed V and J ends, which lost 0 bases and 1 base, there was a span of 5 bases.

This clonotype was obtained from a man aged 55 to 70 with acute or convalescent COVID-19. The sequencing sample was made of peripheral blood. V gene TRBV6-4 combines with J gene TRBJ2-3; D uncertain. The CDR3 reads CASSDSGGTDTQYF. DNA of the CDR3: TGTGCCAGCAGTGACTCGGGCGGCACAGATACGCAGTATTTT.